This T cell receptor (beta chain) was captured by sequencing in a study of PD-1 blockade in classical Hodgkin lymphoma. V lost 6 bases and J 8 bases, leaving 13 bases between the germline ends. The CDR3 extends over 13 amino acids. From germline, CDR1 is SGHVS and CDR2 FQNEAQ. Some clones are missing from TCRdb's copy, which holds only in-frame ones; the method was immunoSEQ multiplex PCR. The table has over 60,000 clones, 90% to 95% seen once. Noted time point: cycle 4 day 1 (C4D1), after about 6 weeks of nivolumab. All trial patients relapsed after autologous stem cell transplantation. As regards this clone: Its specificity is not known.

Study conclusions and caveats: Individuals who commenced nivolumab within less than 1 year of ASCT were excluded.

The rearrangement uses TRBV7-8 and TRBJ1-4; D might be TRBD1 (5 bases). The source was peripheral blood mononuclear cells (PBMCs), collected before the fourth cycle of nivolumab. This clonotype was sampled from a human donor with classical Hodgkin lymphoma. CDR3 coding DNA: TGTGCCAGCAGTCCCCGGGGGGAGGAAAAACTGTTTTTT. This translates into CASSPRGEEKLFF.